The entry below gives a single T cell receptor (beta chain) sequence along with its context. Its antigen target is currently unknown. Base qualities are not at hand, and no much larger clone is one base apart. The record originates from a study of blood T cell repertoires in COVID-19 (dated by TCRdb to 2019 to 2021). With respect to the entire study: For ImmuneRACE Cohort 3, a participant was defined as recovered based on two consecutive negative NP/OP PCR tests, clearance by a healthcare professional, or resolution of symptoms. Samples were obtained from the ongoing ImmuneRACE study (first 160 participants) and from over 1,000 subjects provided by 6 global collaborators. A de-identified subject ID, COVID-19 status, age in years and sex were almost always included in the sample metadata. The dataset comprised deeply sampled blood TCRbeta repertoires from subjects exposed to, actively infected with, or recovered from COVID-19. The collaborator samples originated in the United States, Italy and Spain and spanned the acute and convalescent phases of COVID-19. The prospective study material was composed of cDNA or gDNA derived from T cells, B-cell-depleted T cells, or PBMCs. Where available, HLA class I and class II types were taken from metadata supplied by the sample provider and were not determined by assay-based typing. The repertoires were released in a freely available public database meant as a resource for research on the immune response to SARS-CoV-2.

Compared with germline, V lacks 2 bases and J lacks 5 bases; bases without a gene match: 6. Spanning cysteine to phenylalanine, the CDR3 consists of 16 amino acids. Only the CDR3 region is kept as DNA, spanning 48 bases read in frame from base 1. Results the study describes overall, beyond this receptor: How much clinical and demographic metadata was included differed by source and by participant, and the metadata was provided uncurated.

Participants in the prospective study were aged roughly 18 to 89 years, lived in some 24 United States geographic areas, and enrolled through a virtual design. In the prospective study, cohorts were assigned on the basis of participant-reported clinical history obtained from a screening survey and a study questionnaire. In the prospective study, mobile phlebotomists collected whole blood, serum and a nasopharyngeal or oropharyngeal swab from each participant. Over an approximately 2-month period, participants in the prospective study had the option of providing additional blood draws and questionnaires. Blood samples from the prospective study were shipped frozen or at room temperature prior to DNA extraction. The immunoSEQ Assay, a bias-controlled multiplex PCR, was used to amplify TCRbeta CDR3 regions from genomic DNA. Under the source paper's analysis protocol: The number of nucleated cells in each sample was estimated by amplification of reference gene primers within the assay. Sequence reads were collapsed and filtered to measure the absolute abundance of every unique TCRbeta CDR3 rearrangement. For each sample, productive Simpson clonality was calculated as the square root of Simpson's diversity index across productive rearrangements. TCRdb mirrors the immuneACCESS table, restricted to in-frame sequences. Some clones are absent from its copies; in checked studies, under half trace to an unresolved V gene, and the reason for the others is unknown. Clone size and V and J calls were adopted from that table, with D and trimming inferred from the DNA. This sample lists 200,000 to 250,000 clones; approximately 87% were detected once. The ten largest clones capture approximately 3% of the sample.

This receptor was obtained from a woman between 45 and 60 years old in a cohort exposed to, infected with or recovered from COVID-19 (not recorded which). Sequences were obtained from PBMCs or T cells enriched from blood (not recorded which). Here the chain combines TRBV23-1 and TRBJ1-5; 10 central bases correspond to TRBD1. TRBV23-1 is an ORF for which the function is uncertain. The CDR3 protein is CASSQPGTGADQPQHF. The sequenced DNA is TGCGCCAGCAGTCAACCAGGGACAGGGGCAGATCAGCCCCAGCATTTT.